The sequence of this TCR beta chain was determined in a study of T cells in Graves' hyperthyroidism and ophthalmopathy. This clonotype was counted only a few times. V gave up 2 bases and J gave up 0 bases; unmatched junction bases: 7. Germline values: CDR1 DFQATT, CDR2 SNEGSKA (reference sequence). This CDR3 spans 15 amino acids. RNA transcripts gave rise to amplified TCR beta CDR3 regions. An initial round of RT-PCR targeting the TCR CDR3 relied on the HTBI primer set. MiXCR, applied by TCRdb to the multiplex PCR reads, yields one record per CDR3 protein. In the table there are 500,000 to 800,000 distinct CDR3 sequences, 45% of which are singletons.

V and J are TRBV20-1 and TRBJ2-7; 7 positions agree with TRBD1. Sequenced sample: peripheral blood or thyroid tissue (not recorded which). The TCR sequence derives from an adult man with Graves' disease, either hyperthyroidism or ophthalmopathy (not recorded which). The CDR3 coding sequence is TGCAGTGCTAGAAGGCCGGCAGGGGGCTCCTACGAGCAGTACTTC. Encoded protein: CSARRPAGGSYEQYF.